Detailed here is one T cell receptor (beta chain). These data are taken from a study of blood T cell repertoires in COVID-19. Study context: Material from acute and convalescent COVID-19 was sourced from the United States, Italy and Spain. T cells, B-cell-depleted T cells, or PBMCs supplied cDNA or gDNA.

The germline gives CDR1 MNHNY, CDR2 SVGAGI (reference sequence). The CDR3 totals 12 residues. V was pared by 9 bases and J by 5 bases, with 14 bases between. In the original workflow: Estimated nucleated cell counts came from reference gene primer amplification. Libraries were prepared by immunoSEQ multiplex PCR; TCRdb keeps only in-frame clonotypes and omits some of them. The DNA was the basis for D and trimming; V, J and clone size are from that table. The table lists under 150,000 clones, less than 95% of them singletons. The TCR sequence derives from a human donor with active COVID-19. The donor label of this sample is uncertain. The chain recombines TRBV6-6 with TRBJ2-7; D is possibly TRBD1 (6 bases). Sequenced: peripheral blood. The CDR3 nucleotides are TGTGCCAGTAGAGGGGGATCCAACGAGCAGTACTTC. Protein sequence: CASRGGSNEQYF.